The 30 T cell receptor beta chains below come from one sample, sequenced in a study of early T cells in non-severe SARS-CoV-2 infection. TCRdb re-called the 5' RACE reads with MiXCR, one entry per CDR3 protein. The sample holds fewer than 50,000 distinct CDR3 sequences, roughly 7% seen once. Sequencing was carried out using whole blood. Every receptor here comes from an adult who was a healthcare worker with PCR-confirmed SARS-CoV-2 infection or an uninfected control (not recorded which).

There are a few counts of this clonotype. The chain joins TRBV11-2 to TRBJ2-1; no firm D call. From germline, CDR1 is SGHAT and CDR2 FQNNGV. The V and J ends lost 3 bases and 4 bases respectively, with 13 bases between them. CDR3 size: 15 residues. Here the CDR3 reads CASSLELTPYNEQFF. In DNA, the CDR3 is TGTGCCAGCAGCTTGGAGCTGACACCTTACAATGAGCAGTTCTTC.

This clonotype was observed at least ten times. The chain employs TRBV7-2 and TRBJ1-2, with TRBD1 identical over 9 bases. The CDR3 is 14 amino acids. Losses at the gene ends were 4 bases for V and 4 bases for J; bases not matched to a gene: 4. Germline V gives CDR1 SGHTA, CDR2 FQGNSA. The CDR3 nucleotides are TGTGCCAGCAGCTCAGGACAGGGGCTCTATGGCTACACCTTC. Translating gives CASSSGQGLYGYTF.

The CDR3 nucleotides are TGTGCCAGCAGCTTCCCCCCGGGCGGGGTCACAGATACGCAGTATTTT. It specifies CASSFPPGGVTDTQYF. The chain links TRBV7-2 to TRBJ2-3, with D tentatively TRBD2 (6 bases). Trimming took 3 bases from V and 2 from J, leaving 15 bases between them. Per the germline V gene, CDR1 is SGHTA and CDR2 is FQGNSA. The CDR3 is 16 amino acids. The full variable domain, completed using reference TRBV7-2 and TRBJ2-3, is GAGVSQSPSNKVTEKGKDVELRCDPISGHTALYWYRQSLGQGLEFLIYFQGNSAPDKSGLPSDRFSAERTGGSVSTLTIQRTQQEDSAVYLCASSFPPGGVTDTQYFGPGTRLTVL.

This clonotype has a count of ten or more. The chain recombines TRBV12-3 or TRBV12-4 with TRBJ1-2; the D is unclear. This CDR3 contains 11 residues. V dropped 4 bases and J dropped 6 bases, with 6 bases sitting between them. Written as DNA, the CDR3 is TGTGCCAGCAGTTCGAGAGATGGCTACACCTTC. Its translation is CASSSRDGYTF.

This chain connects TRBV3-1 to TRBJ1-2; D remains ambiguous. V was shortened by 5 bases and J by 1 base, with 8 bases between the two germline ends. In germline, CDR1 is LGHDT, CDR2 YNNKEL (reference sequence). The CDR3 runs 13 residues. The CDR3 DNA sequence: TGTGCCAGCAGCGGCACCTTTAACTATGGCTACACCTTC. Residues: CASSGTFNYGYTF.

In this sample, this clonotype turned up many times. J is TRBJ2-3 and V is TRBV3-1; D is undetermined. Trimming stripped 2 bases from V and 1 base from J, with 7 bases between. There are 14 residues in the CDR3. The germline gives CDR1 LGHDT, CDR2 YNNKEL (reference sequence). The CDR3 spells CASSQPEGTDTQYF. Here the CDR3 DNA reads TGTGCCAGCAGCCAACCCGAGGGCACAGATACGCAGTATTTT.

This clonotype appeared many times. The rearrangement joins TRBV12-3 or TRBV12-4 to TRBJ2-3, with 7 bases that match TRBD1. CDR3 length: 20 residues. V was clipped by 3 bases and J by 0 bases; unmatched bases: 18. CDR3 residues: CASSFATGTSPATSTDTQYF. CDR3 coding DNA: TGTGCCAGCAGTTTTGCGACAGGGACCTCGCCGGCCACTAGCACAGATACGCAGTATTTT.

The chain couples TRBV11-2 to TRBJ2-1; D not certain. Per germline, CDR1 SGHAT and CDR2 FQNNGV. CDR3 length: 14 amino acids. Trimming took 0 bases from V and 10 from J, leaving 13 bases between them. The CDR3 DNA sequence: TGTGCCAGCAGCTTAGATATAATGGTGTTAGAGCAGTTCTTC. This codes for CASSLDIMVLEQFF.

This clonotype has at least ten counts. The gene calls are TRBV6-2 or TRBV6-3 and TRBJ2-1; a weak D match, TRBD2 (5 bases). V was trimmed by 6 bases and J by 9 bases, leaving 9 bases between them. CDR1 MNHEY and CDR2 SVGEGT come from the germline V gene. The CDR3 is 11 amino acids. DNA for the CDR3: TGTGCCAGCAGCTCACGGGGTGAGCAGTTCTTC. This encodes CASSSRGEQFF.

This clonotype was seen at least ten times. This chain joins TRBV20-1 and TRBJ2-5; 10 bases match TRBD2. After removal of 6 bases from V and 1 base from J, the junction contained 5 bases not matched to a gene. The CDR3 runs 14 residues. Germline-derived CDR1 and CDR2 are DFQATT and SNEGSKA (reference sequence). This chain's CDR3 is CSAPIAGGQETQYF. The CDR3 DNA is TGCAGTGCCCCCATAGCGGGGGGCCAAGAGACCCAGTACTTC.

This clonotype was picked up many times. V usage is TRBV20-1 and J usage is TRBJ1-3, with D uncertain. The CDR3 loop spans 13 amino acids. V was pared by 5 bases and J by 0 bases, with 8 bases between. The germline V gene encodes CDR1 DFQATT and CDR2 SNEGSKA (reference sequence). The CDR3 DNA is TGCAGTGCTCCCCGTCTCTCTGGAAACACCATATATTTT. Translation: CSAPRLSGNTIYF.

Ten or more counts support this clonotype. The V gene is TRBV6-6, the J gene TRBJ2-1, with TRBD2 matching 7 bases. The CDR3 extends over 15 amino acids. V shed 6 bases, J shed 3 bases, and the junction held 8 bases outside the gene matches. Germline V gives CDR1 MNHNY, CDR2 SVGAGI (reference sequence). The CDR3 protein is CASSRAGSVYNEQFF. The CDR3 DNA is TGTGCCAGCAGCCGAGCGGGATCAGTCTACAATGAGCAGTTCTTC.

The rearrangement joins TRBV4-3 to TRBJ1-1; maybe TRBD1 (6 bases). CDR3 length equals 17 residues. Per germline, CDR1 LGHNA and CDR2 YSLEER. V was clipped by 1 base and J by 3 bases, with 18 bases between them. The CDR3 DNA follows: TGCGCCAGCAGCCAAGTGCCAGGGGAAGATCGGGACACTGAAGCTTTCTTT. Protein: CASSQVPGEDRDTEAFF.

This clonotype has at least ten counts. The gene calls are TRBV12-5 and TRBJ2-1, with D perhaps matching TRBD1 (5 bases). V lost 7 bases and J 4 bases, leaving 11 bases between the germline ends. The germline CDR1 and CDR2 sequences are LGHNT and FRNRAP. This CDR3 has 13 amino acids. The CDR3 DNA follows: TGTGCTAGTGCCTCGACAGCTTACAATGAGCAGTTCTTC. Protein product: CASASTAYNEQFF.

This CDR3 is CASANRGALSKNIQYF. The CDR3 coding sequence is TGTGCCAGCGCCAACAGGGGGGCTTTGAGCAAAAACATTCAGTACTTC. The chain carries TRBV28 and TRBJ2-4, with TRBD1 matching 8 bases. The CDR3 sequence is 16 residues long. Trimming at V came to 8 bases and at J to 3 bases, leaving 12 bases not matched to a gene. In germline, CDR1 is MDHEN, CDR2 SYDVKM. Full variable domain (remainder filled in from reference TRBV28 and TRBJ2-4): DVKVTQSSRYLVKRTGEKVFLECVQDMDHENMFWYRQDPGLGLRLIYFSYDVKMKEKGDIPEGYSVSREKKERFSLILESASTNQTSMYLCASANRGALSKNIQYFGAGTRLSVL.

Ten or more counts support this clonotype. This chain connects TRBV4-2 to TRBJ2-4; 9 bases are a match to TRBD1. This CDR3 contains 17 residues. V shed 6 bases, J shed 1 base, and the junction held 10 bases outside the gene matches. CDR1 is LGHNA, CDR2 YNFKEQ, per germline. In DNA form, the CDR3 reads TGTGCCAGCAGGCGTATGGGACAGGGAGGTGCCAAAAACATTCAGTACTTC. Protein: CASRRMGQGGAKNIQYF.

This clonotype was counted many times. This chain uses TRBV10-3 with TRBJ2-7, with no clear D. Trimming pared 0 bases from V and 4 bases from J, leaving 4 bases between. The V gene's germline CDR1 is ENHRY and CDR2 SYGVKD. The CDR3 has 12 residues. The CDR3 is CAISESGYEQYF. For the CDR3, the DNA is TGTGCCATCAGTGAGTCCGGTTACGAGCAGTACTTC.

This clonotype has at least ten counts. The chain links TRBV4-2 to TRBJ1-1, with D possibly TRBD1 on 5 matching bases. Germline-derived CDR1 and CDR2 are LGHNA and YNFKEQ. Deletions cut 3 bases from V and 1 base from J, with 6 bases between. The CDR3 length is 13 residues. CDR3 bases: TGTGCCAGCAGCCAGGGGCCGAACACTGAAGCTTTCTTT. Protein sequence: CASSQGPNTEAFF.

This clonotype has a handful of counts. J is TRBJ1-1 and V is TRBV2; weak D call: TRBD1 (6 bases). The V gene's germline CDR1 is SNHLY and CDR2 FYNNEI. The ends were cut back, 10 bases at V and 1 base at J, with 22 bases in the middle. There are 16 residues in the CDR3. The chain's CDR3 is CATRIGWGRENTEAFF. In nucleotides, the CDR3 is TGTGCCACCCGGATTGGCTGGGGGCGCGAGAACACTGAAGCTTTCTTT. The full variable domain, with the rest looked up from reference TRBV2 and TRBJ1-1, is EPEVTQTPSHQVTQMGQEVILRCVPISNHLYFYWYRQILGQKVEFLVSFYNNEISEKSEIFDDQFSVERPDGSNFTLKIRSTKLEDSAMYFCATRIGWGRENTEAFFGQGTRLTVV.

This clonotype was picked up many times. V usage is TRBV7-2 and J usage is TRBJ1-6; TRBD1 matches 7 bases. Trimming took 3 bases from V and 6 from J; bases not matched to a gene: 5. The CDR3 runs to 15 residues. Germline V gene data show CDR1 as SGHTA and CDR2 as FQGNSA. CDR3 protein: CASSLLTGVNSPLHF. The CDR3 coding sequence is TGTGCCAGCAGCTTGTTAACAGGGGTTAATTCACCCCTCCACTTT.

This clonotype was seen only a few times. The CDR3 nucleotides are TGCAGCGTCCGGAGCAATAATGAGCAGTTCTTC. Protein: CSVRSNNEQFF. The chain recombines TRBV29-1 with TRBJ2-1; no firm D call. This CDR3 has 11 amino acids. V lost 6 bases and J lost 7, with 10 bases in between. Looked up from germline, CDR1 is SQVTM and CDR2 is ANQGSEA.

This clonotype was detected ten times or more. The V call is TRBV24-1, the J call TRBJ2-1; 9 nucleotides align to TRBD1. The CDR3 runs 13 residues. CDR1 is KGHDR, CDR2 SFDVKD, per germline. The V gene end was trimmed by 3 bases and the J gene end by 10 bases; junction bases not matched to a gene: 3. CDR3: CATSDGQGYEQFF. CDR3 coding DNA: TGTGCCACCAGTGATGGACAGGGGTACGAGCAGTTCTTC.

This clonotype has a count of ten or more. The CDR3, as DNA: TGTGCCAGCAGCGTAGAGGGACAGTCTTTCCAGCCCCAGCATTTT. Protein product: CASSVEGQSFQPQHF. The rearrangement joins TRBV9 to TRBJ1-5; TRBD1 agrees at 7 bases. This CDR3 comprises 15 residues. Looked up from germline, CDR1 is SGDLS and CDR2 is YYNGEE. Trimming took 0 bases from V and 7 from J; bases not matched to a gene: 7. Full variable domain (missing parts from reference TRBV9 and TRBJ1-5): DSGVTQTPKHLITATGQRVTLRCSPRSGDLSVYWYQQSLDQGLQFLIQYYNGEERAKGNILERFSAQQFPDLHSELNLSSLELGDSALYFCASSVEGQSFQPQHFGDGTRLSIL.

The rearrangement uses TRBV7-2 and TRBJ2-3; 8 bases are a match to TRBD1. CDR3 size: 15 residues. V gave up 4 bases and J gave up 6 bases; unmatched junction bases: 9. CDR1 SGHTA and CDR2 FQGNSA come from the germline V gene. In DNA, the CDR3 is TGTGCCAGCAGCTCAATCGCGACAGGGGCGGATACGCAGTATTTT. Translating it yields CASSSIATGADTQYF.

This clonotype was seen only a few times. CDR3 amino acids: CSAKVPGAATEAFF. The CDR3 coding sequence is TGCAGTGCTAAGGTTCCAGGGGCGGCCACTGAAGCTTTCTTT. The chain has TRBV20-1 and TRBJ1-1; D might be TRBD1 (6 bases). This CDR3 comprises 14 residues. Germline values: CDR1 DFQATT, CDR2 SNEGSKA (reference sequence). V dropped 4 bases and J dropped 4 bases, with 16 bases sitting between them.

This clonotype has ten or more counts. The chain combines TRBV2 with TRBJ1-1; D gene unclear. The V end was cut by 5 bases, the J end by 3 bases, with 4 bases between. CDR1 is SNHLY, CDR2 FYNNEI, per germline. The CDR3 is 11 residues long. CDR3 residues: CASSYDTEAFF. In nucleotides, the CDR3 is TGTGCCAGCAGTTATGACACTGAAGCTTTCTTT.

In its sample, this clonotype was seen many times. CDR3 residues: CASGSRQGGDTQYF. In DNA form, the CDR3 reads TGTGCCAGCGGTTCCCGACAGGGGGGAGATACGCAGTATTTT. The J gene is TRBJ2-3, the V gene TRBV27, with 9 bases matching TRBD1. The ends lost 8 bases at V and 5 bases at J; junction bases unmatched: 8. The CDR3 has 14 residues. Germline V CDR1 and CDR2: MNHEY, SMNVEV (reference sequence).

The genes are TRBV7-2 and TRBJ2-2, with 13 positions matching TRBD2. The CDR3 loop spans 16 amino acids. The trim removed 3 bases at V and 7 bases at J, leaving 5 bases unmatched. Germline V gene data show CDR1 as SGHTA and CDR2 as FQGNSA. The CDR3 DNA reads as TGTGCCAGCAGCTTCGGGACTAGCGGGGAAGTCGGGGAGCTGTTTTTT. Translation: CASSFGTSGEVGELFF.

As for this clonotype: The junction differs from germline at one of its ends, possibly a read error. The rearrangement links TRBV7-9 to TRBJ1-5; TRBD1 matches 9 bases. The CDR3 has 20 amino acids. Per germline, CDR1 SEHNR and CDR2 FQNEAQ (reference sequence). DNA for the CDR3: TGTGCCAGCAGTTTAGGATCCTTCGTTGGGGACAGGGATAGCAATCAGCCCCAGCATTTT. It encodes CASSLGSFVGDRDSNQPQHF. Complete variable domain (other parts from reference TRBV7-9 and TRBJ1-5): DTGVSQNPRHKITKRGQNVTFRCDPISEHNRLYWYRQTLGQGPEFLTYFQNEAQLEKSRLLSDRFSAERPKGSFSTLEIQRTEQGDSAMYLCASSLGSFVGDRDSNQPQHFGDGTRLSIL.

This clonotype has ten or more counts. The V call is TRBV4-3, the J call TRBJ1-1; tentative D call: TRBD1 (6 bases). V lost 1 base and J lost 7, with 13 bases in between. This CDR3 region has 14 residues. From germline, CDR1 is LGHNA and CDR2 YSLEER. The CDR3 reads CASSQVNREGEAFF. CDR3 DNA: TGCGCCAGCAGCCAAGTTAACAGGGAGGGTGAAGCTTTCTTT.